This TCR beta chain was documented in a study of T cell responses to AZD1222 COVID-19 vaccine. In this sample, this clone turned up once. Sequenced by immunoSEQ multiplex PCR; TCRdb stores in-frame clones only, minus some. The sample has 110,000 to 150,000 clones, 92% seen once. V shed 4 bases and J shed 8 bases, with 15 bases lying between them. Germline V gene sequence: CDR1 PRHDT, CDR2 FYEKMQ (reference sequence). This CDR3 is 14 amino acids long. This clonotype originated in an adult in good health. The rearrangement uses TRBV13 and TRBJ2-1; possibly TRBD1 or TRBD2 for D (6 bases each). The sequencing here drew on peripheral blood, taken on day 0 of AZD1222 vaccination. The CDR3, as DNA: TGTGCCAGCAGCTCTGGCTTAGGGGGGTATGAGCAGTTCTTC. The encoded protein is CASSSGLGGYEQFF.